This TCR beta chain was sequenced during a study of neurological immune-mediated disorders. This clonotype was seen ten or more times. TCRdb reanalysed the 5' RACE reads using MiXCR and keeps one entry per CDR3 protein. The sample shows 50,000 or so distinct CDR3 sequences, about 25% of them seen only once. The CDR3 is 14 amino acids. V lost 5 bases and J lost 5; bases outside the gene matches: 8. Germline lookup yields CDR1 MDHEN and CDR2 SYDVKM. The chain couples TRBV28 to TRBJ2-7; 8 bases match TRBD2. What was sequenced was PBMCs. The clonotype was recovered from a woman between 65 and 79 years old in good health. The CDR3: CASSPLAGPNEQYF. The DNA of the CDR3 is TGTGCCAGCAGTCCATTAGCGGGACCCAACGAGCAGTACTTC.